These T cell receptor beta chains were read from a single sample in a study of blood T cell repertoires in COVID-19. Here immunoSEQ multiplex PCR was the method, and the copy in TCRdb shows in-frame clones only, minus some. The table records just under 90,000 clones, around nine tenths of them present only once. The material sequenced was peripheral blood. The origin of the receptors is a woman of 80 years or more with acute or convalescent COVID-19. Both conserved end residues are part of each CDR3. The D gene is left open where the match is weak. Clone size is not always given. Where it is, it says once, few, many or a class for expanded clones.

v_call,cdr3_length,d_call,j_call,clone_size,cdr3_aa,cdr3_nt
TRBV4-1,16,TRBD2,TRBJ2-1,NA,CASSQNSGDFYNEQFF,TGCGCCAGCAGCCAAAATAGCGGGGATTTCTACAATGAGCAGTTCTTC
TRBV2,14,NA,TRBJ2-5,NA,CASSSQGYQETQYF,TGTGCCAGCAGTTCGCAGGGATACCAAGAGACCCAGTACTTC
TRBV5-1,14,TRBD1,TRBJ1-5,few,CASSSGQGTQPQHF,TGCGCCAGCAGCTCTGGACAGGGAACTCAGCCCCAGCATTTT
TRBV27,14,TRBD2,TRBJ2-5,NA,CASSLGLAGETQYF,TGTGCCAGCAGCCTCGGACTAGCGGGAGAGACCCAGTACTTC
TRBV4-2,17,TRBD2,TRBJ2-7,NA,CASSRTLTGEGLNEQYF,TGTGCCAGCAGCCGAACGCTAACCGGGGAGGGCCTCAACGAGCAGTACTTC
TRBV19,14,TRBD1,TRBJ1-1,NA,CASSITRGRTEAFF,TGTGCCAGTAGCATCACGAGGGGGCGAACTGAAGCTTTCTTT
TRBV5-1,15,TRBD2,TRBJ2-2,NA,CASSPRLAGDGELFF,TGCGCCAGCAGCCCCCGGCTAGCGGGGGACGGGGAGCTGTTTTTT
TRBV5-1,16,NA,TRBJ2-2,NA,CASSLTGGTNTGELFF,TGCGCCAGCAGCTTGACGGGCGGGACGAACACCGGGGAGCTGTTTTTT
TRBV4-2,15,NA,TRBJ1-1,NA,CASSPPDRSRPEAFF,TGTGCCAGCAGCCCCCCGGACAGATCGAGGCCTGAAGCTTTCTTT
TRBV9,15,TRBD1,TRBJ1-5,NA,CASSVGTGGGQPQHF,TGTGCCAGCAGCGTCGGGACAGGGGGCGGGCAGCCCCAGCATTTT
TRBV6-4,18,TRBD2,TRBJ2-1,NA,CASSPGTSGSWGHNEQFF,TGTGCCAGCAGTCCCGGGACTAGCGGGAGTTGGGGCCACAATGAGCAGTTCTTC
TRBV6-6,13,NA,TRBJ2-5,NA,CASSYRGQETQYF,TGTGCCAGCAGTTACAGGGGTCAAGAGACCCAGTACTTC
TRBV19,17,NA,TRBJ1-1,NA,CASSIFLGGQMNTEAFF,TGTGCCAGTAGTATTTTTCTGGGTGGGCAGATGAACACTGAAGCTTTCTTT
TRBV20-1,11,NA,TRBJ2-7,NA,CSASTGRQGYF,TGCAGTGCTAGTACAGGACGCCAGGGGTACTTC
TRBV9,16,TRBD2,TRBJ2-3,NA,CASSLTLAGDLDTQYF,TGTGCCAGCAGCTTAACACTAGCGGGAGATTTAGATACGCAGTATTTT
TRBV7-2,15,NA,TRBJ1-3,NA,CASSPAGALGNTIYF,TGTGCCAGCAGCCCCGCAGGGGCGCTTGGAAACACCATATATTTT
TRBV7-2,16,NA,TRBJ1-2,NA,CASSLASVGQSFGYTF,TGTGCCAGCAGCTTAGCTTCTGTGGGGCAGTCTTTTGGCTACACCTTC
TRBV18,14,NA,TRBJ2-7,NA,CASSPLTQEGEQYF,TGTGCCAGCTCACCACTTACTCAGGAGGGCGAGCAGTACTTC
TRBV4-1,12,NA,TRBJ2-5,once,CASSQGAETQYF,TGCGCCAGCAGCCAAGGAGCGGAGACCCAGTACTTC
TRBV18,13,NA,TRBJ2-1,once,CASSPGAYNEQFF,TGTGCCAGCTCTCCAGGGGCTTACAATGAGCAGTTCTTC
TRBV24-1,16,NA,TRBJ2-2,NA,CATRAPGSHSIGELFF,TGTGCCACCAGAGCACCGGGATCCCATTCGATCGGGGAGCTGTTTTTT
TRBV6-5,14,NA,TRBJ2-1,NA,CASRAGQAYNEQFF,TGTGCCAGCAGAGCGGGACAGGCCTACAATGAGCAGTTCTTC
TRBV2,15,TRBD1,TRBJ1-4,NA,CASSEAGTGEEKLFF,TGTGCCAGCAGTGAGGCCGGGACAGGGGAAGAAAAACTGTTTTTT
TRBV9,16,TRBD1,TRBJ1-3,NA,CASSAPGGSSGNTIYF,TGTGCCAGCAGCGCGCCAGGGGGAAGCTCTGGAAACACCATATATTTT
TRBV5-1,15,NA,TRBJ2-3,NA,CASSTGQQGADTQYF,TGCGCCAGCAGCACTGGACAGCAAGGGGCAGATACGCAGTATTTT
TRBV4-1,16,NA,TRBJ1-6,NA,CASSQRFGGVDSPLHF,TGCGCCAGCAGCCAACGATTCGGGGGGGTGGATTCACCCCTCCACTTT
TRBV6-5,15,NA,TRBJ1-2,NA,CASRATAASSWGYTF,TGTGCCAGCAGAGCAACAGCGGCCTCTAGTTGGGGCTACACCTTC
TRBV19,14,NA,TRBJ1-6,NA,CASSPITGNSPLHF,TGTGCCAGTAGTCCAATAACAGGGAATTCACCCCTCCACTTT
TRBV19,15,NA,TRBJ1-1,NA,CASSHTRPRDTEAFF,TGTGCCAGTAGTCATACACGTCCGCGGGACACTGAAGCTTTCTTT
TRBV9,15,NA,TRBJ1-1,once,CASSVFGGAGTEAFF,TGTGCCAGCAGCGTATTTGGGGGCGCGGGCACTGAAGCTTTCTTT
TRBV15,14,NA,TRBJ2-7,NA,CATSRDLQNYEQYF,TGTGCCACCAGCAGAGATTTACAGAACTACGAGCAGTACTTC
TRBV28,14,NA,TRBJ2-7,NA,CASSSVGQIYEQYF,TGTGCCAGCAGTTCCGTCGGACAGATCTACGAGCAGTACTTC
TRBV28,14,NA,TRBJ2-3,few,CASSLSGFGDTQYF,TGTGCCAGCAGTTTATCAGGGTTTGGTGATACGCAGTATTTT